The 10 T cell receptor beta chains presented below share a single source sample, sequenced in a study of identifying expanded T cells in peripheral blood. TCRdb's table, derived via immunoSEQ multiplex PCR, lists solely in-frame clones and lacks some. This table has around 60,000 clones, around four fifths appearing once. Material: blood. Receptors originate from a person aged 18 to 70 in good health.

The chain is built from TRBV10-1 and TRBJ1-1; D ambiguous. Trimming removed 6 bases at V and 1 base at J, with 9 bases between. The CDR3 is made up of 13 amino acids. Germline V gene lookup returns CDR1 WNHNN and CDR2 SYGVQD (reference sequence). This CDR3 reads CASRRTQNTEAFF. In DNA, the CDR3 is TGCGCCAGCAGACGAACACAGAACACTGAAGCTTTCTTT.

This clone turned up a few times. The chain carries TRBV6-4 and TRBJ1-5; D is undetermined. Germline CDR1 is MRHNA and CDR2 is SNTAGT. The CDR3 sequence is 13 residues long. Between the trimmed V and J ends, which lost 3 bases and 0 bases, there was a span of 3 bases. CDR3 DNA sequence: TGTGCCAGCAGTGAGGGTAGCAATCAGCCCCAGCATTTT. Amino acid sequence: CASSEGSNQPQHF.

The chain recombines TRBV14 with TRBJ1-2; possibly TRBD1 for D (6 bases). Between the trimmed V and J ends, which lost 4 bases and 6 bases, there was a span of 18 bases. Germline V gene sequence: CDR1 SGHDN, CDR2 FVKESK. The CDR3 has 15 residues. CDR3 sequence (DNA): TGTGCCAGCAGCCGACCCGGGGCAGGGGTGCATGGCTACACCTTC. It translates to CASSRPGAGVHGYTF. The full variable domain, completed using reference TRBV14 and TRBJ1-2, is EAGVTQFPSHSVIEKGQTVTLRCDPISGHDNLYWYRRVMGKEIKFLLHFVKESKQDESGMPNNRFLAERTGGTYSTLKVQPAELEDSGVYFCASSRPGAGVHGYTFGSGTRLTVV.

The chain couples TRBV6-5 to TRBJ2-1, with D possibly matching TRBD2 (5 bases). Germline assignment: CDR1 MNHEY and CDR2 SVGAGI. This CDR3 region has 14 residues. The V end was cut by 6 bases, the J end by 9 bases, with 18 bases between. CDR3 DNA sequence: TGTGCCAGCAGCTCACCCCACGTCCGGGGTGAGCAGTTCTTC. Translated: CASSSPHVRGEQFF.

This chain uses TRBV7-9 with TRBJ2-7; D is perhaps TRBD1 or TRBD2 (5 bases each). The germline V gene has CDR1 SEHNR and CDR2 FQNEAQ (reference sequence). V lost 5 bases and J 0 bases, leaving 8 bases between the germline ends. The length of the CDR3 is 13 residues. CDR3 in amino acids: CASSGTNSYEQYV. The CDR3 nucleotides read TGTGCCAGCAGCGGGACGAACTCCTACGAGCAGTACGTC.

The chain recombines TRBV27 with TRBJ2-7, with 11 bases identical to TRBD2. With 4 bases clipped from V and 3 bases from J, the junction kept 11 bases outside the gene matches. The CDR3 is made up of 17 amino acids. Per the germline V gene, CDR1 is MNHEY and CDR2 is SMNVEV (reference sequence). CDR3 sequence: CASSSLTGTSGYYEQYF. In DNA, the CDR3 is TGTGCCAGCAGTTCGCTCACCGGGACTAGCGGATACTACGAGCAGTACTTC.

A single count supports this clone. The chain combines TRBV7-6 with TRBJ2-2, with no clear D. Trimming took 3 bases from V and 4 from J, leaving 9 bases between them. CDR1 and CDR2 (germline): SGHVS, FNYEAQ. The CDR3 covers 14 residues. The chain's CDR3 is CASSFQESTGELFF. In DNA form, the CDR3 reads TGTGCCAGCAGCTTCCAGGAGAGCACCGGGGAGCTGTTTTTT.

The V gene is TRBV21-1, the J gene TRBJ2-5; the D call of TRBD2 is as the table states it, not checked on the DNA. TRBV21-1 is a pseudogene locus. This CDR3 has 15 amino acids. CDR3 nucleotide sequence: TGTGCCAGCTCCAGGGAGGGGTTCCGACAAGAGACCCAGTACTTC. This sequence encodes CASSREGFRQETQYF.

This chain joins TRBV7-2 and TRBJ2-7; D not resolved. CDR1 and CDR2 from the germline V gene are SGHTA and FQGNSA. The CDR3 is made up of 14 amino acids. V was shortened by 6 bases and J by 5 bases, with 17 bases between the two germline ends. The CDR3 DNA follows: TGTGCCAGCAGACCCGACGGCCGTGCCCACGAGCAGTACTTC. It codes for CASRPDGRAHEQYF.

The chain uses TRBV6-5 and TRBJ1-1; tentatively, D is TRBD1 (5 bases). The length of the CDR3 is 12 residues. Looked up from germline, CDR1 is MNHEY and CDR2 is SVGAGI. Trimming left V 10 bases short and J 6 bases short, with 15 bases between. CDR3 region: CATRGGAPEAFF. In DNA form, the CDR3 reads TGTGCCACCAGAGGAGGGGCACCTGAAGCTTTCTTT.